Each of the 5 T cell receptor beta chains below was sequenced from the same sample in a study of OX40 agonist ivuxolimab in advanced cancers. Assay: immunoSEQ multiplex PCR; the TCRdb copy retains only in-frame clones and omits some. The sample includes 70,000 to 80,000 clones, 92% of them seen just once. Sequenced here: CD4+ or CD8+ T cells sorted from blood, sampled in a trial of the OX40 agonist ivuxolimab. These receptors all stem from an adult with an advanced solid tumor such as melanoma, head and neck, liver or kidney cancer.

This chain uses TRBV4-1 with TRBJ2-3; D call uncertain. Trimming removed 4 bases from V and 4 bases from J, with 9 bases in between. CDR1 and CDR2 (germline): MGHRA, YSYEKL. The CDR3 has 13 amino acids. DNA for the CDR3: TGCGCCAGCAGCCGCAGCGTCGCAGATACGCAGTATTTT. Translated, it gives CASSRSVADTQYF.

J is TRBJ2-7 and V is TRBV28; either TRBD1 or TRBD2 may supply D (7 bases each). The ends were cut back, 6 bases at V and 0 bases at J, with 15 bases in the middle. CDR1 is MDHEN and CDR2 is SYDVKM in the germline V gene. The CDR3 sequence is 15 residues long. The CDR3 sequence is CASSSGTASSYEQYF. The DNA for the CDR3 is TGTGCCAGCAGCAGCGGGACAGCTAGCTCCTACGAGCAGTACTTC.

The rearrangement uses TRBV7-2 and TRBJ1-2; a possible D gene is TRBD1 (5 bases). Germline V gene sequence: CDR1 SGHTA, CDR2 FQGNSA. The CDR3 contains 15 residues. Deletions cut 4 bases from V and 4 bases from J, with 16 bases between. CDR3 sequence: CASSSTGRVGYGYTF. The DNA for the CDR3 is TGTGCCAGCAGCTCCACGGGCAGGGTGGGCTATGGCTACACCTTC.

The V call is TRBV11-3, the J call TRBJ2-2, with unresolved D. The CDR3 is 13 amino acids. Germline CDR1 is SGHNT and CDR2 is YENEEA. V lost 6 bases to trimming and J lost 5 bases, with 10 bases between them. CDR3 bases: TGTGCCAGCAGAAACACAAGTACCGGGGAGCTGTTTTTT. This encodes CASRNTSTGELFF.

This rearrangement joins TRBV5-1 to TRBJ2-7; D may be TRBD2 (6 bases). Germline V gene lookup returns CDR1 SGHRS and CDR2 YFSETQ. This CDR3 is built from 14 residues. The germline V and J ends were trimmed by 6 bases and 0 bases, with 13 bases remaining between them. CDR3: CASKRVSSSYEQYF. The CDR3 DNA sequence: TGCGCCAGCAAGCGGGTCTCTTCCTCCTACGAGCAGTACTTC.